A single sample gave rise to the 24 T cell receptor beta chains below, sequenced in a study of blood T cells in healthy people across ages. The use of a sample-barcoded 5' primer and a J-beta primer mix characterized a second PCR of roughly 6 to 11 cycles. In TCRdb, the 5' RACE reads were re-called with MiXCR into one record per CDR3 protein. The sample holds more than 1,400,000 distinct CDR3 sequences, 35% to 45% seen once. Sequencing was performed on blood. The receptors were gathered from a woman between 18 and 30 years old in good health.

This clonotype was detected ten times or more. The chain carries TRBV27 and TRBJ1-1, with D perhaps TRBD1 (5 bases). V lost 5 bases and J lost 1, with 17 bases in between. The CDR3 totals 16 residues. Per the germline V gene, CDR1 is MNHEY and CDR2 is SMNVEV (reference sequence). The CDR3 coding sequence is TGTGCCAGCAGTGAGACGGCAGGGAGGGGGAACACTGAAGCTTTCTTT. Encoded protein: CASSETAGRGNTEAFF.

The chain links TRBV4-2 to TRBJ2-4; 7 bases fit TRBD1. The CDR3 has 15 residues. Germline-derived CDR1 and CDR2 are LGHNA and YNFKEQ. After removal of 0 bases from V and 15 bases from J, the junction contained 14 bases not matched to a gene. This chain's CDR3 is CASSQDRTVGGERYF. CDR3 bases: TGTGCCAGCAGCCAAGATAGGACCGTAGGGGGCGAGCGGTACTTC.

This clonotype came up a few times. This chain links TRBV3-1 with TRBJ2-1; D remains unclear. Germline V gives CDR1 LGHDT, CDR2 YNNKEL (reference sequence). With 6 bases removed from V and 3 bases from J, the gap between germline ends came to 18 bases. CDR3 length: 16 residues. CDR3 amino acids: CASSLFEPKFYNEQFF. Written as DNA, the CDR3 is TGTGCCAGCAGTCTATTCGAGCCCAAATTCTACAATGAGCAGTTCTTC.

The CDR3 is CASSSSTEPYNEQYF. In DNA form, the CDR3 reads TGCGCCAGCAGCTCCTCGACAGAACCTTACAATGAGCAGTACTTC. This rearrangement joins TRBV5-1 to TRBJ2-7; possibly TRBD1 for D (5 bases). Trimming pared 3 bases from V and 7 bases from J, leaving 20 bases between. Germline lookup yields CDR1 SGHRS and CDR2 YFSETQ. This CDR3 contains 15 residues. Based on the CDR3 plus reference TRBV5-1 and TRBJ2-7, the full variable domain is KAGVTQTPRYLIKTRGQQVTLSCSPISGHRSVSWYQQTPGQGLQFLFEYFSETQRNKGNFPGRFSGRQFSNSRSEMNVSTLELGDSALYLCASSSSTEPYNEQYFGPGTRLTVT.

The chain has TRBV20-1 and TRBJ2-1; D is perhaps TRBD1 (5 bases). Per the germline V gene, CDR1 is DFQATT and CDR2 is SNEGSKA (reference sequence). Deletions cut 7 bases from V and 12 bases from J, with 19 bases between. This CDR3 is 12 amino acids long. CDR3 in amino acids: CSVGRRSDAQFF. CDR3 bases: TGCAGTGTGGGGCGCCGGTCGGATGCGCAGTTCTTC.

The chain links TRBV29-1 to TRBJ2-7; 11 bases are shared with TRBD1. Germline assignment: CDR1 SQVTM and CDR2 ANQGSEA. The CDR3 has 15 amino acids. Unmatched junction bases numbered 7, after V lost 1 base and J lost 5 bases. The CDR3 DNA reads as TGCAGCGTTGAAGTAAGTGGACAGGGGGCCGACGAGCAGTACTTC. Its protein product is CSVEVSGQGADEQYF.

This clonotype was counted once. This rearrangement joins TRBV5-1 to TRBJ2-1, with TRBD2 as a possible D gene (6 bases). The V end lost 6 bases, the J end lost 4 bases, and 14 bases lay between the germline ends. The CDR3 is 14 amino acids. CDR1 and CDR2 from the germline V gene are SGHRS and YFSETQ. The CDR3 DNA is TGCGCCAGCACCGGGAGTCGGGGGTACAATGAGCAGTTCTTC. Protein: CASTGSRGYNEQFF.

This chain uses TRBV12-3 or TRBV12-4 with TRBJ2-3; 8 bases fit TRBD2. This CDR3 region has 16 residues. Trimming cost V 6 bases and J 1 base; bases outside gene matches: 9. The CDR3 DNA is TGTGCCAGCAGCGCCGGTCGGGAGGGACGCACAGATACGCAGTATTTT. Residues: CASSAGREGRTDTQYF.

The chain has TRBV10-1 and TRBJ2-7, with 7 nucleotides matching TRBD1. Germline V lookup: CDR1 WNHNN, CDR2 SYGVQD (reference sequence). The CDR3 is 12 amino acids. The V gene end was trimmed by 4 bases and the J gene end by 9 bases; junction bases not matched to a gene: 6. The chain's CDR3 is CASSGQGPGQYF. In nucleotides, the CDR3 is TGCGCCAGCAGTGGACAGGGCCCCGGGCAGTACTTC.

This CDR3 is CSARRGGGYNTEAFF. The CDR3 region has the DNA TGCAGTGCCCGCCGGGGGGGAGGGTACAACACTGAAGCTTTCTTT. The chain couples TRBV20-1 to TRBJ1-1, with a tentative D call TRBD1 (5 bases). CDR1 is DFQATT, CDR2 SNEGSKA, per germline (reference sequence). The CDR3 is 15 residues long. The V and J ends lost 6 bases and 2 bases respectively, with 19 bases between them.

This chain links TRBV27 with TRBJ2-5, with D perhaps TRBD2 (6 bases). V was pared by 7 bases and J by 5 bases, with 20 bases between. This CDR3 is built from 15 residues. Per the germline V gene, CDR1 is MNHEY and CDR2 is SMNVEV (reference sequence). The CDR3 sequence is CASKRAGLPGETQYF. The DNA for the CDR3 is TGTGCCAGCAAACGAGCGGGCCTCCCGGGGGAGACCCAGTACTTC.

This chain links TRBV29-1 with TRBJ2-7, with D possibly being TRBD1 or TRBD2 (5 bases each). CDR3 length equals 14 residues. Germline lookup yields CDR1 SQVTM and CDR2 ANQGSEA. CDR3 sequence reads: CGARDGTALEEQYF. The CDR3 DNA is TGCGGCGCCCGGGACGGGACCGCCTTAGAAGAGCAGTACTTC.

Written as DNA, the CDR3 is TGTGCCACAGCCCGGGGAGTACGATACTATGGCTACACCTTC. It codes for CATARGVRYYGYTF. The gene calls are TRBV12-3 or TRBV12-4 and TRBJ1-2, with D uncertain. This CDR3 spans 14 amino acids. V shed 10 bases and J shed 3 bases, with 18 bases lying between them.

Details on this clonotype: One end of the junction varies from germline; a read error may be responsible. The chain combines TRBV20-1 with TRBJ2-5; maybe TRBD2 (6 bases). Per germline, CDR1 DFQATT and CDR2 SNEGSKA (reference sequence). The length of the CDR3 is 16 residues. CDR3 in DNA: TGCAGTGCCAGAGGGGCTAGCGCGGAGGTCCAAGAGACCCAGTACTTC. As protein: CSARGASAEVQETQYF.

The table lists this clonotype with a few counts. The chain couples TRBV10-1 to TRBJ2-1; 7 nucleotides agree with TRBD1. The CDR3 has 16 residues. From germline, CDR1 is WNHNN and CDR2 SYGVQD (reference sequence). V dropped 0 bases and J dropped 5; count of bases not matched to a gene: 7. The CDR3 region is CASSESTGITNNEQFF. The DNA for the CDR3 is TGCGCCAGCAGTGAGTCGACAGGGATAACGAACAATGAGCAGTTCTTC.

Of note for this clonotype: One end of the junction is discordant with germline, which a read error may explain. This sequence joins TRBV4-2 and TRBJ2-1, with 15 nucleotides matching TRBD2. This CDR3 comprises 17 residues. Germline CDR1 is LGHNA and CDR2 is YNFKEQ. The CDR3 nucleotides are TGTGCCAACAGCCAAGGGGGGGGACTAGCGGGAGGTGGTGAGCAGTTCTTC. It specifies CANSQGGGLAGGGEQFF.

The chain employs TRBV29-1 and TRBJ2-2, with 8 bases matching TRBD1. The germline V gene encodes CDR1 SQVTM and CDR2 ANQGSEA. The length of the CDR3 is 14 residues. Trimming took 6 bases from V and 3 from J; bases not matched to a gene: 6. The CDR3 sequence is CSVDTGGYTGELFF. For the CDR3, the DNA is TGCAGCGTAGACACAGGGGGTTACACCGGGGAGCTGTTTTTT.

This clonotype showed up many times. This chain connects TRBV6-6 to TRBJ1-2, with a possible D match to TRBD1 (5 bases). This CDR3 region has 16 residues. Germline-derived CDR1 and CDR2 are MNHNY and SVGAGI (reference sequence). The V end lost 6 bases, the J end lost 2 bases, and 19 bases lay between the germline ends. CDR3 loop: CASSPGTSKLNYGYTF. The CDR3 DNA reads TGTGCCAGCAGCCCCGGGACCTCCAAACTCAACTATGGCTACACCTTC.

A single count supports this clonotype. One end of the junction varies from germline; a read error may be responsible. The chain has TRBV6-2 or TRBV6-3 and TRBJ2-5; 14 bases map to TRBD2. The germline gives CDR1 MNHEY, CDR2 SVGEGT. The CDR3 totals 15 residues. The CDR3 coding sequence is TGCGCCAGCAGATCCGCCGGGACTAGCGGGAGAGGCGTGTACTTC. Its translation is CASRSAGTSGRGVYF.

CDR3 sequence: CAISDPVRSSYNEQFF. The DNA for the CDR3 is TGTGCCATCAGTGATCCGGTCCGGAGCTCCTACAATGAGCAGTTCTTC. The rearrangement uses TRBV10-3 and TRBJ2-1, with D hard to call. Germline values: CDR1 ENHRY, CDR2 SYGVKD. This CDR3 comprises 16 residues. The V end lost 3 bases, the J end lost 0 bases, and 12 bases lay between the germline ends.

The chain links TRBV10-3 to TRBJ2-3, with D hard to call. This CDR3 has 14 residues. Deletions cut 3 bases from V and 1 base from J, with 8 bases between. Germline CDR1 and CDR2: ENHRY and SYGVKD. This CDR3 reads CAISDPPRTDTQYF. The CDR3 DNA follows: TGTGCCATCAGTGATCCACCCCGCACAGATACGCAGTATTTT.

This clonotype came up a few times. The CDR3 sequence is CASSPPEGQESYEQYF. The CDR3 bases are TGTGCCAGCAGCCCCCCCGAGGGACAGGAGTCCTACGAGCAGTACTTC. The J gene is TRBJ2-7, the V gene TRBV21-1; TRBD1, the table's D call, lacks a check against the DNA. TRBV21-1 is marked as a pseudogene. The CDR3 extends over 16 amino acids.

A few counts support this clonotype. J is TRBJ1-4 and V is TRBV20-1, with 7 bases matching TRBD1. The CDR3 length is 15 residues. V was clipped by 0 bases and J by 8 bases; unmatched bases: 9. Germline CDR1 DFQATT, CDR2 SNEGSKA (reference sequence). CDR3 DNA sequence: TGCAGTGCTAGAGATGGTACCAGGGGGGACGAAAAACTGTTTTTT. Translated: CSARDGTRGDEKLFF.

The chain employs TRBV7-9 and TRBJ2-1, with TRBD2 matching 12 bases. V lost 4 bases and J lost 8; bases outside the gene matches: 9. Germline lookup yields CDR1 SEHNR and CDR2 FQNEAQ (reference sequence). The CDR3 loop spans 16 amino acids. The CDR3 nucleotides are TGTGCCAGCAGCTCTAGTTTGACTAGCGGGAGATATGAGCAGTTCTTC. It specifies CASSSSLTSGRYEQFF.